By frequency in the sample, the clone carrying this TCR beta chain is medium-sized. As yet, its antigen is unknown. The sample belongs to a study of T cell repertoires in aging, cancer and after chemotherapy. On the study more broadly: Donor ages fell into six groups from 30 or younger up to 70 or older. Pre- and post-chemotherapy samples were paired from chronic lymphocytic leukemia patients treated with fludarabine- or bendamustine-based regimens.

Multiplex touch-down PCR with TRB-A/B primers amplified rearranged V-D-J TRB sequences. MiXCR was run by TCRdb on the multiplex PCR reads, yielding one entry per CDR3 protein. Here the sample spans about 6,700 distinct CDR3 sequences, roughly 22% being singletons. General observations from the study: Healthy donors lost TCR diversity with age mainly through richness, cancer patients through richness and evenness. Age-matched healthy donors had significantly more diverse, less clonal blood TCR repertoires than untreated cancer patients.

The J segment lost 4 bases and the V segment lost 3 bases, leaving 4 bases of the junction unmatched. This CDR3 contains 14 residues. The V gene's germline CDR1 is SQVTM and CDR2 ANQGSEA. TCR beta rearrangements were amplified from peripheral blood genomic DNA. Sequencing input: blood. The chain combines TRBV29-1 with TRBJ2-5; 11 bases match TRBD2. This TCR came from a human donor with a blood cancer. In DNA form, the CDR3 reads TGCAGCGTTGATACTAGCGGGAGAAGAGAGACCCAGTACTTC. It encodes CSVDTSGRRETQYF.